Below, 25 T cell receptor beta chains from the same sample are listed, as sequenced in a study of blood T cell repertoires in COVID-19. Clones were read by immunoSEQ multiplex PCR, and TCRdb kept only the in-frame ones, dropping some. This table has 300,000 to 350,000 clones, approximately 83% appearing once. The sequenced sample was PBMCs or T cells enriched from blood (not recorded which). The receptors were gathered from a man younger than 45 who had recovered from COVID-19.

The chain joins TRBV5-8 to TRBJ1-3, with 12 bases matching TRBD1. Trimming took 3 bases from V and 8 from J; bases not matched to a gene: 6. CDR3 length: 15 amino acids. Germline CDR1 is SGHTS and CDR2 is YDEGEE. Here the CDR3 reads CASSSGTGGLYTIYF. The DNA of the CDR3 is TGTGCCAGCAGCTCCGGGACAGGGGGCTTATACACCATATATTTT.

The J gene is TRBJ2-1, the V gene TRBV12-3 or TRBV12-4; D is perhaps TRBD2 (5 bases). The CDR3 sequence is 12 residues long. The V gene lost 4 bases and the J gene lost 12 bases, with 13 bases spanning the gap. CDR3 amino acids: CASSSGSRGQFF. For the CDR3, the DNA is TGTGCCAGCAGTTCCGGGTCTCGGGGGCAGTTCTTC.

The chain employs TRBV11-2 and TRBJ2-7, with D possibly matching TRBD2 (5 bases). This CDR3 has 15 residues. V shed 5 bases and J shed 3 bases, with 17 bases lying between them. The germline gives CDR1 SGHAT, CDR2 FQNNGV. CDR3 protein: CASSPVPGGRYEQYF. In DNA, the CDR3 is TGTGCCAGCAGCCCAGTTCCGGGCGGGCGCTACGAGCAGTACTTC.

This clone was counted a few times. The CDR3 sequence is CASSLWDRGRSPLHF. CDR3 nucleotide sequence: TGTGCCAGCAGCCTATGGGACAGGGGAAGATCACCCCTCCACTTT. The gene calls are TRBV14 and TRBJ1-6; 10 bases agree with TRBD1. This CDR3 region has 15 residues. The trim removed 4 bases at V and 10 bases at J, leaving 7 bases unmatched. CDR1 and CDR2 from the germline V gene are SGHDN and FVKESK. Full variable domain (rest looked up from reference TRBV14 and TRBJ1-6): EAGVTQFPSHSVIEKGQTVTLRCDPISGHDNLYWYRRVMGKEIKFLLHFVKESKQDESGMPNNRFLAERTGGTYSTLKVQPAELEDSGVYFCASSLWDRGRSPLHFGNGTRLTVT.

In its sample, this clone was seen once. The rearrangement uses TRBV7-9 and TRBJ1-1; tentatively, D is TRBD1 (6 bases). The CDR3 runs 14 residues. Between the trimmed V and J ends, which lost 5 bases and 1 base, there was a span of 11 bases. Germline CDR1 and CDR2: SEHNR and FQNEAQ (reference sequence). The CDR3 sequence is CASSKGVENTEAFF. The DNA for the CDR3 is TGTGCCAGCAGCAAGGGGGTGGAGAACACTGAAGCTTTCTTT.

The genes are TRBV9 and TRBJ1-6; D gene ambiguous. Germline V CDR1 and CDR2: SGDLS, YYNGEE. The CDR3 length is 16 residues. V lost 0 bases, J lost 5 bases, and 12 bases lay in between. The CDR3 is CASSVASGGDNSPLHF. CDR3 DNA sequence: TGTGCCAGCAGCGTAGCCTCGGGCGGGGATAATTCACCCCTCCACTTT.

Turning to this clone: Other DNA sequences from this sample encode an identical CDR3 as well. The genes are TRBV10-3 and TRBJ2-5; TRBD2 aligns across 9 bases. Germline V gene lookup returns CDR1 ENHRY and CDR2 SYGVKD. The CDR3 is 14 residues long. With V trimmed by 4 bases and J by 1 base, 1 base remained unmatched. The CDR3 spells CAISGGGAQETQYF. CDR3 DNA sequence: TGTGCCATCAGTGGCGGGGGGGCCCAAGAGACCCAGTACTTC.

The chain combines TRBV25-1 with TRBJ1-1, with D tentatively TRBD1 (5 bases). The CDR3 length is 14 residues. Germline V gene sequence: CDR1 MGHDK, CDR2 SYGVNS. V was cut by 1 base and J by 7 bases, with 13 bases left in between. Here the CDR3 DNA reads TGTGCCAGCAGTGAATTTGGCAGGGAGGGTGAAGCTTTCTTT. It encodes CASSEFGREGEAFF.

The V and J genes are TRBV4-3 and TRBJ1-6, with D maybe TRBD1 (6 bases). V dropped 0 bases and J dropped 7 bases, with 10 bases sitting between them. CDR3 length: 15 residues. Germline V gives CDR1 LGHNA, CDR2 YSLEER. CDR3 in amino acids: CASSQEDRRNSPLHF. CDR3 nucleotides: TGCGCCAGCAGCCAAGAGGACAGAAGGAATTCACCCCTCCACTTT.

This clone was recorded only once. The V and J genes are TRBV21-1 and TRBJ2-1; the table assigns TRBD1, which was not confirmed against the DNA. TRBV21-1 is assigned pseudogene status. The CDR3 is 17 residues long. CDR3 sequence reads: CASSSNAGTPRDNEQFF. Here the CDR3 DNA reads TGTGCCAGCAGCTCAAATGCCGGGACACCTAGGGACAATGAGCAGTTCTTC.

V is TRBV6-5 and J is TRBJ1-1, with 8 bases fitting TRBD1. V lost 7 bases and J lost 3; bases outside the gene matches: 7. The CDR3 runs to 14 residues. The germline V gene has CDR1 MNHEY and CDR2 SVGAGI. CDR3 amino acids: CASNKDRADTEAFF. CDR3 coding DNA: TGTGCCAGCAACAAGGACAGGGCAGACACTGAAGCTTTCTTT.

The chain carries TRBV6-5 and TRBJ1-4; D perhaps matches TRBD1 (5 bases). The V end lost 5 bases, the J end lost 2 bases, and 12 bases lay between the germline ends. Germline assignment: CDR1 MNHEY and CDR2 SVGAGI. This CDR3 region has 15 residues. The CDR3, as DNA: TGTGCCAGCAGTACCCGACAGTACACTAATGAAAAACTGTTTTTT. Translating it yields CASSTRQYTNEKLFF.

The V gene is TRBV5-6, the J gene TRBJ1-2; D unresolved. The CDR3 contains 13 residues. Germline V gives CDR1 SGHDT, CDR2 YYEEEE. The V and J ends lost 0 bases and 0 bases respectively, with 3 bases between them. CDR3 bases: TGTGCCAGCAGCTTGGCGGCTAACTATGGCTACACCTTC. The encoded protein is CASSLAANYGYTF.

This clone was detected a few times. The chain employs TRBV4-1 and TRBJ2-7; D might be TRBD2 (6 bases). Trimming pared 4 bases from V and 0 bases from J, leaving 10 bases between. CDR3 length: 14 residues. The germline V gene encodes CDR1 MGHRA and CDR2 YSYEKL. CDR3 amino acids: CASSRGVGSYEQYF. The CDR3 DNA sequence: TGCGCCAGCAGCCGGGGGGTCGGCTCCTACGAGCAGTACTTC.

The rearrangement uses TRBV7-2 and TRBJ2-1, with 7 bases matching TRBD2. V lost 5 bases and J lost 9; bases outside the gene matches: 13. Germline V gene sequence: CDR1 SGHTA, CDR2 FQGNSA. The CDR3 has 15 amino acids. Here the CDR3 DNA reads TGTGCCAGCAGCGTCAGCGGGGCGGAGAGTGGTGAGCAGTTCTTC. Its translation: CASSVSGAESGEQFF.

The rearrangement uses TRBV18 and TRBJ2-1, with TRBD1 identical over 10 bases. V was pared by 7 bases and J by 3 bases, with 6 bases of the junction left unmatched. The germline V gene has CDR1 KGHSH and CDR2 LQKENI. The CDR3 consists of 15 residues. The CDR3: CASLMGQGFYNEQFF. In DNA form, the CDR3 reads TGTGCCAGCTTAATGGGACAGGGGTTCTACAATGAGCAGTTCTTC.

In this sample, this clone turned up once. The chain recombines TRBV29-1 with TRBJ1-2; a weak D match, TRBD1 (6 bases). Trimming stripped 3 bases from V and 5 bases from J, with 13 bases between. CDR1 is SQVTM and CDR2 is ANQGSEA in the germline V gene. This CDR3 comprises 13 residues. CDR3 coding DNA: TGCAGCGTTGAGAAGGACAGCTTGTATGGCTACACCTTC. This encodes CSVEKDSLYGYTF.

V gene TRBV6-2 or TRBV6-3 combines with J gene TRBJ2-7, with TRBD2 identical over 7 bases. Germline V gene lookup returns CDR1 MNHEY and CDR2 SVGEGT. V dropped 0 bases and J dropped 6; count of bases not matched to a gene: 8. This CDR3 contains 15 residues. The CDR3 here is CASSYSASGVGEQYF. The DNA of the CDR3 is TGTGCCAGCAGTTACTCGGCTAGCGGTGTCGGCGAGCAGTACTTC.

The chain uses TRBV6-2 or TRBV6-3 and TRBJ2-7; the D gene is possibly TRBD2 (6 bases). The CDR3 is 16 residues long. Trimming cost V 5 bases and J 3 bases, with 20 bases left between them. Germline CDR1 reads MNHEY; CDR2 reads SVGEGT. The DNA of the CDR3 is TGTGCCAGCAGTCCCGCCTCACTAGCTACCGACTACGAGCAGTACTTC. It is translated as CASSPASLATDYEQYF.

As for this clone: The germline gene is not matched at one end of the junction; a read error may be the cause. The rearrangement joins TRBV20-1 to TRBJ1-6; D gene unclear. The germline CDR1 and CDR2 sequences are DFQATT and SNEGSKA (reference sequence). This CDR3 is 11 amino acids long. CDR3 nucleotide sequence: TGCAGTGCAAGTTCGAGCGCGGTGGCGGGATTT. This encodes CSASSSAVAGF.

The rearrangement uses TRBV5-1 and TRBJ2-5; D is uncertain. Germline CDR1 SGHRS, CDR2 YFSETQ. The CDR3 loop spans 13 amino acids. Trimming removed 4 bases from V and 2 bases from J, with 9 bases in between. The CDR3 region is CASSDQVQETQYF. CDR3 in DNA: TGCGCCAGCAGCGATCAGGTTCAAGAGACCCAGTACTTC. Supplemented by reference TRBV5-1 and TRBJ2-5, the full variable domain reads KAGVTQTPRYLIKTRGQQVTLSCSPISGHRSVSWYQQTPGQGLQFLFEYFSETQRNKGNFPGRFSGRQFSNSRSEMNVSTLELGDSALYLCASSDQVQETQYFGPGTRLLVL.

The chain links TRBV10-3 to TRBJ1-2, with unresolved D. V lost 3 bases and J 4 bases, leaving 9 bases between the germline ends. Germline CDR1 and CDR2: ENHRY and SYGVKD. This CDR3 is built from 13 residues. This CDR3 is CAISDGLIYGYTF. CDR3 DNA: TGTGCCATCAGTGATGGGCTGATCTATGGCTACACCTTC.

The rearrangement uses TRBV29-1 and TRBJ2-1, with D perhaps TRBD1 (6 bases). V lost 5 bases and J 6 bases, leaving 17 bases between the germline ends. CDR1 SQVTM and CDR2 ANQGSEA come from the germline V gene. The CDR3 contains 14 residues. The CDR3 bases are TGCAGCGTTCCCGGGACGAAGGGGGTCAATGAGCAGTTCTTC. It specifies CSVPGTKGVNEQFF.

V and J are TRBV4-1 and TRBJ2-7, with 8 bases that match TRBD2. V lost 1 base to trimming and J lost 0 bases; unmatched junction nucleotides: 8. CDR1 and CDR2 from the germline V gene are MGHRA and YSYEKL. The CDR3 length is 17 residues. Written as DNA, the CDR3 is TGCGCCAGCAGCCAAGTCATTAGCCGGGGGGGCTCCTACGAGCAGTACTTC. Translated, it gives CASSQVISRGGSYEQYF.

The chain couples TRBV10-3 to TRBJ2-2; perhaps TRBD1 as D (5 bases). With 0 bases removed from V and 5 bases from J, the gap between germline ends came to 10 bases. The CDR3 consists of 15 residues. CDR1 ENHRY and CDR2 SYGVKD come from the germline V gene. This CDR3 is CAISESDTLTGELFF. DNA of the CDR3: TGTGCCATCAGTGAGTCGGACACCCTTACCGGGGAGCTGTTTTTT.